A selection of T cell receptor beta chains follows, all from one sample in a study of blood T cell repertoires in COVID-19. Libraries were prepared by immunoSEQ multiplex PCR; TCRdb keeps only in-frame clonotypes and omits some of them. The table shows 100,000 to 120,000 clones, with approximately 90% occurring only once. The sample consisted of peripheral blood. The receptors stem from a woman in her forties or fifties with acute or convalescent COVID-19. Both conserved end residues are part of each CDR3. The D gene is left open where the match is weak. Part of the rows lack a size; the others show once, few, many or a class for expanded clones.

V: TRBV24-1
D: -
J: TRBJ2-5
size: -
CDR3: CATSLSTGIQTQYF
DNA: TGTGCCACCAGCCTCTCCACAGGGATTCAGACCCAGTACTTC

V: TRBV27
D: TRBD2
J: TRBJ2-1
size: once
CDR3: CASSLLAGGYNEQFF
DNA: TGTGCCAGCAGCCTACTAGCGGGAGGCTACAATGAGCAGTTCTTC

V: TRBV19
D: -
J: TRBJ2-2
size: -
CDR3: CASSIVFRGQANTGELFF
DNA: TGTGCCAGTAGTATAGTGTTTCGGGGACAAGCGAACACCGGGGAGCTGTTTTTT

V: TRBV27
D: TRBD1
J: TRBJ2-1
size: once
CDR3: CASSSRTGAYNEQFF
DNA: TGTGCCAGCAGTTCGCGGACAGGGGCTTACAATGAGCAGTTCTTC

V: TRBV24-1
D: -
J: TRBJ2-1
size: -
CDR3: CATSDPGSGNEQFF
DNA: TGTGCCACCAGTGATCCCGGGTCCGGCAATGAGCAGTTCTTC

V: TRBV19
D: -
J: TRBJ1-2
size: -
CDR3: CASNPTGLNYGYTF
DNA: TGTGCCAGTAACCCAACAGGTCTGAACTATGGCTACACCTTC

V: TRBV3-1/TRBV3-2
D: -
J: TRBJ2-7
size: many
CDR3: CASSHGGGSRSYEQYF
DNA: TGTGCCAGCAGCCACGGTGGGGGGAGTAGGTCCTACGAGCAGTACTTC

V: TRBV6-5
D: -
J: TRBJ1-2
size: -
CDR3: CASRPTGNYGYTF
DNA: TGTGCCAGCAGACCTACGGGTAACTATGGCTACACCTTC

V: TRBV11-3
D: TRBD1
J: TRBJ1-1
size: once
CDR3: CASSLAQGAEAFF
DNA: TGTGCCAGCAGCTTAGCGCAGGGGGCTGAAGCTTTCTTT

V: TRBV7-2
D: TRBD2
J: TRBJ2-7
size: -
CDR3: CASSLLGTRVSEQYF
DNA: TGTGCCAGCAGCTTACTAGGGACTAGGGTGTCCGAGCAGTACTTC

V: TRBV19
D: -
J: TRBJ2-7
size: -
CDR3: CASSIRDNSYEQYF
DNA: TGTGCCAGTAGCATCCGGGACAACTCCTACGAGCAGTACTTC

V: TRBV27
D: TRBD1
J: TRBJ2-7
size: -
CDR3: CASSFVRQGRREQYF
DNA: TGTGCCAGCAGTTTTGTTAGACAGGGGAGGCGCGAGCAGTACTTC

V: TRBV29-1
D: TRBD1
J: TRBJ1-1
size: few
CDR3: CSVFRTGNTEAFF
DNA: TGCAGCGTATTCAGGACAGGGAACACTGAAGCTTTCTTT

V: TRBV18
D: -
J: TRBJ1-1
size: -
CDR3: CASSPIGGKNTEAFF
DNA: TGTGCCAGCTCCCCCATCGGAGGGAAAAACACTGAAGCTTTCTTT

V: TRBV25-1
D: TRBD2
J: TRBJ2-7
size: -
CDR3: CASSESSGSREQYF
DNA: TGTGCCAGCAGTGAATCTAGCGGGAGTAGGGAGCAGTACTTC

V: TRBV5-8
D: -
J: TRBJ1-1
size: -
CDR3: CASSSGWGQVVEAFF
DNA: TGTGCCAGCAGCTCCGGGTGGGGGCAAGTGGTTGAAGCTTTCTTT

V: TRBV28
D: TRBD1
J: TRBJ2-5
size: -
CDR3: CASSPTGGGVLETQYF
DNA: TGTGCCAGCAGCCCCACAGGGGGTGGTGTCTTGGAGACCCAGTACTTC

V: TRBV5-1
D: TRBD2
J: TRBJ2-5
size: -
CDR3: CASSLVAGDRETQYF
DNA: TGCGCCAGCAGCTTGGTAGCGGGAGACCGGGAGACCCAGTACTTC

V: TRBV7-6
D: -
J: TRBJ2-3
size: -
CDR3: CASSLRDSPTDTQYF
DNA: TGTGCCAGCAGCTTACGGGACTCCCCCACAGATACGCAGTATTTT

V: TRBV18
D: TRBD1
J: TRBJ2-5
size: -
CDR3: CASSPQRSAGGETQYF
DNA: TGTGCCAGCTCACCACAAAGAAGCGCAGGGGGAGAGACCCAGTACTTC

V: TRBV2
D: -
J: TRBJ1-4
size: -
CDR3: CASSQTGEKLFF
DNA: TGTGCCAGCAGCCAGACGGGTGAAAAACTGTTTTTT

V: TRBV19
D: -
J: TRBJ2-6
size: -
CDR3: CASSRDQMGASGANVLTF
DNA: TGTGCCAGTAGTAGGGACCAGATGGGGGCCTCTGGGGCCAACGTCCTGACTTTC

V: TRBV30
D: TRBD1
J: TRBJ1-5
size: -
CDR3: CAWSRDRSNQPQHF
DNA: TGTGCCTGGAGTCGGGACAGGAGTAATCAGCCCCAGCATTTT

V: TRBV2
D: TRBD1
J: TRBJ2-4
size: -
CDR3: CASNRDRQNIQYF
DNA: TGTGCCAGCAACCGGGACAGACAAAACATTCAGTACTTC

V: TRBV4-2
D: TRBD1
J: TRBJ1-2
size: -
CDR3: CASTPSPGGSNYGYTF
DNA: TGTGCCAGCACCCCGAGTCCAGGGGGTTCTAACTATGGCTACACCTTC

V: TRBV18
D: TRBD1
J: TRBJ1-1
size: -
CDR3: CASSRNRGMNTEAFF
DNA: TGTGCCAGCTCCCGAAACAGGGGCATGAACACTGAAGCTTTCTTT

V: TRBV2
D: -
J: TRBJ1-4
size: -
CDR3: CASSERGSATNEKLFF
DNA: TGTGCCAGCAGTGAGCGGGGTTCAGCAACTAATGAAAAACTGTTTTTT

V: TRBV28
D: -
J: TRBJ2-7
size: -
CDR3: CASSLDYNEQYF
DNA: TGTGCCAGCAGTTTAGACTACAACGAGCAGTACTTC

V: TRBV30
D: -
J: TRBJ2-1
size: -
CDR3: CAWKLGPNNEQFF
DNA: TGTGCCTGGAAACTGGGGCCCAACAATGAGCAGTTCTTC

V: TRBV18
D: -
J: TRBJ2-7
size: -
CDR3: CASSPPKNSYEQYF
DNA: TGTGCCAGCTCACCCCCTAAGAATTCCTACGAGCAGTACTTC

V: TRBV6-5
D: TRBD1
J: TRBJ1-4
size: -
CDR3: CASSYSGTDEKLFF
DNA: TGTGCCAGCAGTTACTCGGGGACAGATGAAAAACTGTTTTTT

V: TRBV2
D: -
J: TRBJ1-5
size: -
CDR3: CASSEDRTTYQPQHF
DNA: TGTGCCAGCAGTGAGGATAGGACAACCTATCAGCCCCAGCATTTT

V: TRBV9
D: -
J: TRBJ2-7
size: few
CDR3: CASTAGQGTVTYEQYF
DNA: TGTGCCAGCACCGCCGGTCAGGGGACCGTCACCTACGAGCAGTACTTC

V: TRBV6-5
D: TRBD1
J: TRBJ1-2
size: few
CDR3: CASRDRGDYGYTF
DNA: TGTGCCAGCAGGGACAGGGGAGACTATGGCTACACCTTC

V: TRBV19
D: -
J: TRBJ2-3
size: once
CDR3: CASSIEGHRTDTQYF
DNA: TGTGCCAGTAGTATAGAAGGACATCGCACAGATACGCAGTATTTT

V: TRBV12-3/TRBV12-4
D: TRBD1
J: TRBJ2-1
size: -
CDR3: CASSLDRADEQFF
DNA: TGTGCCAGCAGCCTGGACAGGGCCGATGAGCAGTTCTTC

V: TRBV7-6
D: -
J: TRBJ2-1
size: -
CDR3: CASSAQGGVYNEQFF
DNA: TGTGCCAGCAGCGCCCAGGGCGGGGTCTACAATGAGCAGTTCTTC

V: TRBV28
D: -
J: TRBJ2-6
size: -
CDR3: CASSSQGSGANVLTF
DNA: TGTGCCAGCAGTTCACAGGGCTCTGGGGCCAACGTCCTGACTTTC

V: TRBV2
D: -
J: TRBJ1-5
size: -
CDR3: CASRADRLDNQPQHF
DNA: TGTGCCAGCAGGGCTGACAGACTTGACAATCAGCCCCAGCATTTT

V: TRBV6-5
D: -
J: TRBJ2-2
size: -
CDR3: CASSLYRFRELFF
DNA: TGTGCCAGCAGCCTTTACAGGTTCCGGGAGCTGTTTTTT

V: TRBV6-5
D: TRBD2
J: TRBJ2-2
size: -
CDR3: CASSPTRLATGELFF
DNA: TGTGCCAGCAGTCCCACTCGACTAGCCACCGGGGAGCTGTTTTTT

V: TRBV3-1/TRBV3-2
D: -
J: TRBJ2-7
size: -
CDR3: CASSQRFRTVYEQYF
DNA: TGTGCCAGCAGCCAACGCTTTAGGACAGTCTACGAGCAGTACTTC

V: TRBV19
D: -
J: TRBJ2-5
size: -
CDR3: CASSTGVSGETQYF
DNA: TGTGCCAGTAGTACAGGGGTGTCTGGGGAGACCCAGTACTTC

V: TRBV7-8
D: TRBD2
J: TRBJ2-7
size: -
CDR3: CASSLGRGGSSYEQYF
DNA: TGTGCCAGCAGCCTAGGGCGGGGGGGAAGCTCCTACGAGCAGTACTTC

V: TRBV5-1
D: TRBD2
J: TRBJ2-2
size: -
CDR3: CASSFTSGRGTGELFF
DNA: TGCGCCAGCAGCTTCACTAGCGGGAGAGGCACCGGGGAGCTGTTTTTT